This T cell receptor (beta chain) came from a study of early T cells in non-severe SARS-CoV-2 infection. As for the study in general: Bulk RNA taken from unsorted whole blood was sequenced, leaving chains unpaired.

This clonotype was counted ten times or more. Trimming cost V 6 bases and J 5 bases; bases outside gene matches: 8. The CDR3 has 14 amino acids. Germline loops: CDR1 MNHEY, CDR2 SVGAGI. Individual cDNA molecules carried attached unique molecular identifiers. One entry per CDR3 protein results from TCRdb running MiXCR on the 5' RACE reads. The sample contains about 63,000 distinct CDR3 sequences, approximately 13% of which appear only once. This chain links TRBV6-5 with TRBJ2-5, with 8 nucleotides matching TRBD2. The sample was whole blood. This TCR came from an adult who was a healthcare worker with PCR-confirmed SARS-CoV-2 infection or an uninfected control (not recorded which). The CDR3 sequence: CASSPRGGFETQYF. The CDR3 DNA sequence: TGTGCCAGCAGCCCTCGGGGGGGCTTCGAGACCCAGTACTTC.